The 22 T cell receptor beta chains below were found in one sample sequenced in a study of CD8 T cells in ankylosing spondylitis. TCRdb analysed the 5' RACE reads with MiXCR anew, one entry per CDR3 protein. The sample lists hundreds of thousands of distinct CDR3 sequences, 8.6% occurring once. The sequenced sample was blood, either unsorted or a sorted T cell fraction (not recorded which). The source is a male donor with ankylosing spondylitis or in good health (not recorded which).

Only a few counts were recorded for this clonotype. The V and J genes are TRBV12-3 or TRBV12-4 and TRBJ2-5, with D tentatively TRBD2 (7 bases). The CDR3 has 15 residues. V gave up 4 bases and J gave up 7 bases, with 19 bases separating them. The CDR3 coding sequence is TGTGCCAGCAGTTCGACAGGCGGGAGCCTTGGGACCCAGTACTTC. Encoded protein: CASSSTGGSLGTQYF.

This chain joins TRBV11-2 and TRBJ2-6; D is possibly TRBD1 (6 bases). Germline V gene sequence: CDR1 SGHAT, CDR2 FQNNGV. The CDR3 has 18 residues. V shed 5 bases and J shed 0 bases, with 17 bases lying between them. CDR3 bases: TGTGCCAGCAGCGGTGCTGGACAGCCAGCCTCTGGGGCCAACGTCCTGACTTTC. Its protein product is CASSGAGQPASGANVLTF. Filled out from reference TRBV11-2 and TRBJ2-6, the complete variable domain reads EAGVAQSPRYKIIEKRQSVAFWCNPISGHATLYWYQQILGQGPKLLIQFQNNGVVDDSQLPKDRFSAERLKGVDSTLKIQPAKLEDSAVYLCASSGAGQPASGANVLTFGAGSRLTVL.

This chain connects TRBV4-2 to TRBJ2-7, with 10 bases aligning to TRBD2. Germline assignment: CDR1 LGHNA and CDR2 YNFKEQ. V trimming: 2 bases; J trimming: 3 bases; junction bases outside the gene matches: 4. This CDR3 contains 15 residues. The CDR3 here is CASSQISGGVYEQYF. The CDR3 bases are TGTGCCAGCAGCCAAATCAGCGGGGGGGTCTACGAGCAGTACTTC.

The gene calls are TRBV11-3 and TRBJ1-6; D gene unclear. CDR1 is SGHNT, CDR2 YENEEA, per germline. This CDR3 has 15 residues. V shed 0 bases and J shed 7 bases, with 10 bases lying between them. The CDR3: CASSLDQRSNSPLHF. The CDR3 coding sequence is TGTGCCAGCAGCTTAGATCAAAGGTCCAATTCACCCCTCCACTTT.

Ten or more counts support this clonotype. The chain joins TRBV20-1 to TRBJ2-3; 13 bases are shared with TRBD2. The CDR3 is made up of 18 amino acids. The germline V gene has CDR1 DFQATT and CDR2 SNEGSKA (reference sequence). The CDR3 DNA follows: TGCAGCGCCCACTCCGGGACTAGCGGGATAGGTGGCACAGATACGCAGTATTTT. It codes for CSAHSGTSGIGGTDTQYF.

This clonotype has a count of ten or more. The CDR3 protein is CASSTSTGSYGYTF. The CDR3 coding sequence is TGCGCCAGCAGCACCTCGACCGGATCCTATGGCTACACCTTC. The V call is TRBV5-1, the J call TRBJ1-2; D is ambiguous. V lost 4 bases and J 4 bases, leaving 14 bases between the germline ends. The CDR3 has 14 amino acids. Germline loops: CDR1 SGHRS, CDR2 YFSETQ.

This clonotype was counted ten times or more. The CDR3 DNA follows: TGCGCCAGCAGCTACAGGGGGACCGGGGAGCTGTTTTTT. Translated: CASSYRGTGELFF. J is TRBJ2-2 and V is TRBV5-1; TRBD1 agrees at 8 bases. The ends lost 3 bases at V and 5 bases at J; junction bases unmatched: 0. CDR1 is SGHRS, CDR2 YFSETQ, per germline. This CDR3 comprises 13 residues.

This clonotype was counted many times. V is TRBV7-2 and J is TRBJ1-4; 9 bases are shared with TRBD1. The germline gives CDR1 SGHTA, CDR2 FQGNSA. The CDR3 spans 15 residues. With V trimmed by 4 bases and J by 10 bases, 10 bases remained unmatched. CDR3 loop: CASSSRTGALGKLFF. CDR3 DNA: TGTGCCAGCAGCTCTAGGACAGGGGCCCTGGGAAAACTGTTTTTT.

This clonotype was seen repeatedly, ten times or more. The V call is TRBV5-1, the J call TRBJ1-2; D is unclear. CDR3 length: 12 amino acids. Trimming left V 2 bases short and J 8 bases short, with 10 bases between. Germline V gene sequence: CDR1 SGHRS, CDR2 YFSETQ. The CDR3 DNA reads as TGCGCCAGCAGCTTCGATGTGGAGGGCTACACCTTC. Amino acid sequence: CASSFDVEGYTF.

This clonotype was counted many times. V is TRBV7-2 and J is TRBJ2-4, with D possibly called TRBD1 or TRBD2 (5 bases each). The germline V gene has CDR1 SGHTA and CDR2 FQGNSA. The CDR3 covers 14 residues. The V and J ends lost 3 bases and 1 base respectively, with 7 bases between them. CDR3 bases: TGTGCCAGCAGCTTCGGGGCGGCCAAAAACATTCAGTACTTC. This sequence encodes CASSFGAAKNIQYF.

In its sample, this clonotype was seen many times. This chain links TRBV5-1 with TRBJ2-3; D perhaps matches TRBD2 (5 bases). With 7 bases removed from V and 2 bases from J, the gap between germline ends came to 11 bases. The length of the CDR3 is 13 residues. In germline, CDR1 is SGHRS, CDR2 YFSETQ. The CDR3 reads CASGVGATDTQYF. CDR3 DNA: TGCGCCAGCGGGGTGGGAGCCACAGATACGCAGTATTTT.

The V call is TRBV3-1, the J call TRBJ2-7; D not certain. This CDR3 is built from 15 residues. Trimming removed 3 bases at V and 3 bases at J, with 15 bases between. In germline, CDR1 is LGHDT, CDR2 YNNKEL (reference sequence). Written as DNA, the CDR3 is TGTGCCAGCAGCCAGGGGTACCTCGCCGGCTACGAGCAGTACTTC. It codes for CASSQGYLAGYEQYF.

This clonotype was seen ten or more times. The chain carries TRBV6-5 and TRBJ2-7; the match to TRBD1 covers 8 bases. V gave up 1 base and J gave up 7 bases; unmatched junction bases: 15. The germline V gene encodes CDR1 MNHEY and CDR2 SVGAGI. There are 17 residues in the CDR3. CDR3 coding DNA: TGTGCCAGCAGTTACTTGAACTCGGGGACAGGTTGGCGGGAGCAGTACTTC. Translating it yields CASSYLNSGTGWREQYF.

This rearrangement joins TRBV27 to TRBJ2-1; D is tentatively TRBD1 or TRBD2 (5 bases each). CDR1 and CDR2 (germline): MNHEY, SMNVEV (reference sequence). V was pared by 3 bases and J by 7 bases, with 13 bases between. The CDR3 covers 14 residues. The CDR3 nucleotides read TGTGCCAGCAGTTTTGGGGGATCCAAGAATGAGCAGTTCTTC. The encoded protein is CASSFGGSKNEQFF.

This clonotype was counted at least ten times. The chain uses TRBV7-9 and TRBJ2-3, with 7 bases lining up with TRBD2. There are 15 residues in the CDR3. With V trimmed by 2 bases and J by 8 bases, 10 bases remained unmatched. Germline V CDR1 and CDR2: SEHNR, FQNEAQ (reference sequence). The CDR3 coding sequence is TGTGCCAGCAGCTTACAAGCGGGACTGGTAGTTACGCAGTATTTT. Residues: CASSLQAGLVVTQYF.

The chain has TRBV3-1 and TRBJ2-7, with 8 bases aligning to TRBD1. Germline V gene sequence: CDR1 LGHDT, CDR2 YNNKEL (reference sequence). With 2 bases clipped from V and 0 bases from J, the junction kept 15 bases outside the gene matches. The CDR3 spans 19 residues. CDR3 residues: CASSQKDRERKLSSYEQYF. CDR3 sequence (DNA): TGTGCCAGCAGCCAAAAGGACAGGGAGCGAAAGTTAAGCTCCTACGAGCAGTACTTC.

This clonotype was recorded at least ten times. CDR3: CASSLVVEQFF. CDR3 nucleotide sequence: TGTGCCAGCAGTTTAGTGGTGGAGCAGTTCTTC. The V call is TRBV28, the J call TRBJ2-1; D uncertain. V was cut by 2 bases and J by 10 bases, with 6 bases left in between. The CDR3 has 11 amino acids. The germline V gene encodes CDR1 MDHEN and CDR2 SYDVKM.

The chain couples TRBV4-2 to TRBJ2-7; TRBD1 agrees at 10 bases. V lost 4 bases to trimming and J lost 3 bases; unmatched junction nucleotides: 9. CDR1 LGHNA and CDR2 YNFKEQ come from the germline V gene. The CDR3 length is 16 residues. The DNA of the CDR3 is TGTGCCAGCAGCCCAGAATCGACAGGGGGCGTCTACGAGCAGTACTTC. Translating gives CASSPESTGGVYEQYF.

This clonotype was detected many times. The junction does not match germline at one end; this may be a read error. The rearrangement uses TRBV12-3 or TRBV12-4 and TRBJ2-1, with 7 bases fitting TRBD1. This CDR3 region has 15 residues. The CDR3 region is CASSSGTDLYSEQFF. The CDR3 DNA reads TGTGCCAGCAGTTCCGGGACAGACCTATACAGTGAGCAGTTCTTC.

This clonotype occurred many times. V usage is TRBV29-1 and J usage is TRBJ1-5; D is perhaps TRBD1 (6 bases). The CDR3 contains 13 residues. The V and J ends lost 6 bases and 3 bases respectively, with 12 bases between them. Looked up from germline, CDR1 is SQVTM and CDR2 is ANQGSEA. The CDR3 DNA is TGCAGCGTGGGCCGGGACATCAATCAGCCCCAGCATTTT. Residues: CSVGRDINQPQHF. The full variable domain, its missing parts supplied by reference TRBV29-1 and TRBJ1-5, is SAVISQKPSRDICQRGTSLTIQCQVDSQVTMMFWYRQQPGQSLTLIATANQGSEATYESGFVIDKFPISRPNLTFSTLTVSNMSPEDSSIYLCSVGRDINQPQHFGDGTRLSIL.

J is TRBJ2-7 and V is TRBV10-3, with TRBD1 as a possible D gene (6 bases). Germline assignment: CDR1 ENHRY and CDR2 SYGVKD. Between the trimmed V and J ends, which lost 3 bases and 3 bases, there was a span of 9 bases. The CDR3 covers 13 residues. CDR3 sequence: CAISDRDNYEQYF. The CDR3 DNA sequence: TGTGCCATCAGTGACCGGGACAACTACGAGCAGTACTTC.

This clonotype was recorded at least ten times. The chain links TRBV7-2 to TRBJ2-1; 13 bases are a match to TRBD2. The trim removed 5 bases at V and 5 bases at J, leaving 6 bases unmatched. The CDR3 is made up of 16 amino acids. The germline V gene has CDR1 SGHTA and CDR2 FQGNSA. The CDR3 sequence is CASSRDGTSGNNEQFF. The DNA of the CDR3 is TGTGCCAGCAGCCGAGATGGGACTAGCGGGAACAATGAGCAGTTCTTC. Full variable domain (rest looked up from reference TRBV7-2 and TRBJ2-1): GAGVSQSPSNKVTEKGKDVELRCDPISGHTALYWYRQSLGQGLEFLIYFQGNSAPDKSGLPSDRFSAERTGGSVSTLTIQRTQQEDSAVYLCASSRDGTSGNNEQFFGPGTRLTVL.